This TCR beta chain was identified in a study of beta chain features in type 1 diabetes. General study points: Across all four CD4+ subsets, people with type 1 diabetes showed modestly shorter TCRB CDR3s. TCRB repertoires of naive, central memory and Treg cells appeared more similar among patients than among healthy donors.

Of the isolated RNA, all was reverse transcribed, and so the sequenced material was expressed TCRB transcripts. The assay was immunoSEQ multiplex PCR, and TCRdb's table has in-frame clones only and misses some. The data contain 250,000 or so clones, around 13% of them singletons. The CDR3 totals 13 residues. The germline V and J ends were trimmed by 0 bases and 4 bases, with 5 bases remaining between them. Germline V gene sequence: CDR1 SGHRS, CDR2 YFSETQ. This clone has only a few counts. The antigen remains unidentified. Source material: naive CD4+ T cells from blood. The sequence was obtained from a man aged 25-45 years with type 1 diabetes. The V gene is TRBV5-1, the J gene TRBJ1-3; no firm D call. CDR3 in amino acids: CASSLDNGNTIYF. For the CDR3, the DNA is TGCGCCAGCAGCTTGGACAACGGAAACACCATATATTTT.